This passage covers 32 T cell receptor beta chains from one sample sequenced in a study of graft-versus-host responses after intestinal transplantation. Only in-frame clones appear in the TCRdb table, and some are missing; sequencing was by immunoSEQ multiplex PCR. The sample holds tens of thousands of clones; roughly 92% are singletons and the top ten take around 7.1%. This specimen consisted of bone marrow, obtained approximately 700 days after intestinal transplantation. These receptors were obtained from a human patient who received an intestinal transplant, so some T cells may come from the graft donor.

The rearrangement uses TRBV11-2 and TRBJ1-4, with 7 bases matching TRBD1. There are 15 residues in the CDR3. From germline, CDR1 is SGHAT and CDR2 FQNNGV. After removal of 5 bases from V and 5 bases from J, the junction contained 8 bases not matched to a gene. CDR3 protein: CASSLLGTANEKLFF. The CDR3 DNA reads TGTGCCAGCAGCCTATTAGGGACAGCAAATGAAAAACTGTTTTTT.

The gene calls are TRBV10-3 and TRBJ1-5; the D gene is possibly TRBD1 (6 bases). CDR1 is ENHRY, CDR2 SYGVKD, per germline. Trimming took 4 bases from V and 4 from J, leaving 14 bases between them. The CDR3 extends over 15 amino acids. The CDR3 region is CAISVYREGNQPQHF. The CDR3 nucleotides are TGTGCCATCAGTGTTTACAGGGAAGGGAATCAGCCCCAGCATTTT.

This clone is a singleton in its sample. The V and J genes are TRBV27 and TRBJ2-5; TRBD2 aligns across 10 bases. The CDR3 consists of 16 residues. Germline CDR1 and CDR2: MNHEY and SMNVEV (reference sequence). V gave up 5 bases and J gave up 10 bases; unmatched junction bases: 16. The CDR3: CASSLRPTSGEGGQYF. In DNA form, the CDR3 reads TGTGCCAGCAGTCTACGCCCTACTAGCGGGGAGGGAGGCCAGTACTTC.

The chain combines TRBV27 with TRBJ2-1; D remains ambiguous. Per germline, CDR1 MNHEY and CDR2 SMNVEV (reference sequence). The CDR3 has 15 amino acids. V lost 5 bases, J lost 0 bases, and 11 bases lay in between. This CDR3 reads CASSLAESSYNEQFF. The DNA of the CDR3 is TGTGCCAGCAGTCTGGCGGAGAGCTCCTACAATGAGCAGTTCTTC.

This chain connects TRBV7-9 to TRBJ2-7, with D perhaps TRBD1 (7 bases). Germline CDR1 is SEHNR and CDR2 is FQNEAQ (reference sequence). This CDR3 contains 16 residues. Trimming left V 5 bases short and J 3 bases short, with 20 bases between. In DNA form, the CDR3 reads TGTGCCAGCAGCCAACGCGGGGACAGAGGCGTCTACGAGCAGTACTTC. Amino acid sequence: CASSQRGDRGVYEQYF.

The chain is built from TRBV7-3 and TRBJ2-2; D is undetermined. The germline V gene encodes CDR1 SGHTA and CDR2 FQGTGA. V lost 2 bases, J lost 2 bases, and 6 bases lay in between. This CDR3 is built from 14 residues. The CDR3 reads CASSLGTNTGELFF. As DNA, the CDR3 is TGTGCCAGCAGCTTAGGAACAAACACCGGGGAGCTGTTTTTT.

The CDR3 DNA is TGTGCCAGTAGTATTTCGGCTGAGGAGACCCAGTACTTC. This encodes CASSISAEETQYF. V gene TRBV19 combines with J gene TRBJ2-5, with D unresolved. CDR1 and CDR2 (germline): LNHDA, SQIVND (reference sequence). CDR3 length equals 13 residues. Trimming shortened V by 3 bases and J by 5 bases, and 10 bases separated the two germline ends.

The rearrangement uses TRBV5-4 and TRBJ2-1; 7 nucleotides agree with TRBD1. Germline values: CDR1 SGHNT, CDR2 YYREEE (reference sequence). Trimming at V came to 0 bases and at J to 6 bases, leaving 6 bases not matched to a gene. The CDR3 runs 15 residues. This CDR3 is CASSLAHRGSNEQFF. The CDR3, as DNA: TGTGCCAGCAGCTTGGCCCACAGGGGTTCCAATGAGCAGTTCTTC.

This chain joins TRBV7-3 and TRBJ2-3; D call uncertain. V was clipped by 4 bases and J by 2 bases, with 10 bases between them. There are 14 residues in the CDR3. The germline V gene has CDR1 SGHTA and CDR2 FQGTGA. The CDR3 reads CASSSGEPTDTQYF. The CDR3, as DNA: TGTGCCAGCAGCTCCGGAGAGCCCACAGATACGCAGTATTTT.

The chain couples TRBV6-4 to TRBJ2-1; 13 nucleotides align to TRBD2. V was pared by 3 bases and J by 6 bases, with 5 bases of the junction left unmatched. The CDR3 length is 16 residues. Germline CDR1 and CDR2: MRHNA and SNTAGT. The DNA for the CDR3 is TGTGCCAGCAGTGATTCCGGGACTAGCGGGATCAATGAGCAGTTCTTC. This sequence encodes CASSDSGTSGINEQFF.

Concerning this clone: The junction differs from germline at one of its ends, possibly a read error. This sample also contains other DNA sequences that code for the same CDR3. The chain uses TRBV28 and TRBJ2-3, with a possible D match to TRBD2 (5 bases). CDR1 is MDHEN and CDR2 is SYDVKM in the germline V gene. The CDR3 is 14 residues long. CDR3 residues: CASCPDFGTDTQYF. CDR3 nucleotide sequence: TGCGCCAGCTGCCCGGACTTCGGCACAGATACGCAGTATTTT.

V and J are TRBV4-1 and TRBJ2-1, with TRBD2 matching 8 bases. The germline CDR1 and CDR2 sequences are MGHRA and YSYEKL. The CDR3 totals 17 residues. The ends lost 0 bases at V and 3 bases at J; junction bases unmatched: 7. For the CDR3, the DNA is TGCGCCAGCAGCCAAGATTCCAGCGGGGGATTCTACAATGAGCAGTTCTTC. Amino acid sequence: CASSQDSSGGFYNEQFF.

The chain carries TRBV6-1 and TRBJ2-2; unclear D gene. This CDR3 comprises 15 residues. CDR1 and CDR2 (germline): MNHNS, SASEGT. Trimming left V 1 base short and J 1 base short, with 7 bases between. The CDR3 nucleotides read TGTGCCAGCAGTGAAGGTCTTGTGAACACCGGGGAGCTGTTTTTT. The encoded protein is CASSEGLVNTGELFF.

This chain links TRBV29-1 with TRBJ2-2; tentatively, D is TRBD1 (6 bases). Trimming shortened V by 1 base and J by 5 bases, and 11 bases separated the two germline ends. CDR1 and CDR2 from the germline V gene are SQVTM and ANQGSEA. The CDR3 is 14 amino acids. The CDR3 loop is CSVEGHRATGELFF. For the CDR3, the DNA is TGCAGCGTTGAAGGACACAGGGCGACCGGGGAGCTGTTTTTT.

This sequence joins TRBV7-9 and TRBJ1-1; no reliable D call. The ends were cut back, 3 bases at V and 1 base at J, with 15 bases in the middle. The germline gives CDR1 SEHNR, CDR2 FQNEAQ (reference sequence). The CDR3 runs 16 residues. The CDR3 nucleotides read TGTGCCAGCAGCTTTCCGGGGTCCATACGGAACACTGAAGCTTTCTTT. Translated: CASSFPGSIRNTEAFF. Looking up the rest from reference TRBV7-9 and TRBJ1-1 gives the full variable domain: DTGVSQNPRHKITKRGQNVTFRCDPISEHNRLYWYRQTLGQGPEFLTYFQNEAQLEKSRLLSDRFSAERPKGSFSTLEIQRTEQGDSAMYLCASSFPGSIRNTEAFFGQGTRLTVV.

By frequency in the sample, this clone is medium-sized. This chain uses TRBV10-2 with TRBJ1-1; D gene uncertain. The CDR3 contains 13 residues. Germline CDR1 reads WSHSY; CDR2 reads SAAADI. Trimming removed 8 bases from V and 2 bases from J, with 12 bases in between. In nucleotides, the CDR3 is TGCGCCAGCGGTCGGGTCCCTAACACTGAAGCTTTCTTT. Protein product: CASGRVPNTEAFF.

The sample holds one count of this clone. V and J are TRBV27 and TRBJ1-5; no clear D. V was clipped by 8 bases and J by 3 bases, with 14 bases between them. Germline V lookup: CDR1 MNHEY, CDR2 SMNVEV (reference sequence). This CDR3 region has 14 residues. The chain's CDR3 is CASGHATYNQPQHF. The DNA of the CDR3 is TGTGCCAGCGGTCACGCCACCTACAATCAGCCCCAGCATTTT.

The chain recombines TRBV28 with TRBJ2-2, with 7 bases that match TRBD2. CDR3 size: 16 residues. Trimming removed 3 bases from V and 8 bases from J; junction bases left unmatched: 12. In germline, CDR1 is MDHEN, CDR2 SYDVKM. CDR3 DNA: TGTGCCAGCAGTTTGGCGGGAGCCTCAAACCAGGGGGAGCTGTTTTTT. The encoded protein is CASSLAGASNQGELFF.

This clone showed up just once. The genes are TRBV18 and TRBJ2-7; no reliable D call. Trimming removed 2 bases at V and 0 bases at J, with 11 bases between. Germline values: CDR1 KGHSH, CDR2 LQKENI. The CDR3 is 15 amino acids. The chain's CDR3 is CASSPTPRTSYEQYF. The CDR3 region has the DNA TGTGCCAGCTCACCAACCCCTCGCACCTCCTACGAGCAGTACTTC.

The rearrangement uses TRBV13 and TRBJ2-5; tentative D call: TRBD1 (5 bases). Germline CDR1 reads PRHDT; CDR2 reads FYEKMQ (reference sequence). CDR3 length: 16 residues. Trimming removed 5 bases at V and 4 bases at J, with 20 bases between. CDR3 protein: CASSRSRGWGSETQYF. The CDR3 DNA sequence: TGTGCCAGCAGCCGTAGTCGAGGATGGGGCTCAGAGACCCAGTACTTC. Based on the CDR3 plus reference TRBV13 and TRBJ2-5, the full variable domain is AAGVIQSPRHLIKEKRETATLKCYPIPRHDTVYWYQQGPGQDPQFLISFYEKMQSDKGSIPDRFSAQQFSDYHSELNMSSLELGDSALYFCASSRSRGWGSETQYFGPGTRLLVL.

The rearrangement uses TRBV4-1 and TRBJ2-5; 9 bases align to TRBD2. CDR1 is MGHRA, CDR2 YSYEKL, per germline. V was pared by 4 bases and J by 4 bases, with 10 bases of the junction left unmatched. This CDR3 is built from 16 residues. The DNA of the CDR3 is TGCGCCAGCAGCCCGCAGACCGGGACTAGCTTAGAGACCCAGTACTTC. It encodes CASSPQTGTSLETQYF.

This chain links TRBV29-1 with TRBJ1-5; the D gene is possibly TRBD1 (6 bases). V was trimmed by 4 bases and J by 8 bases, leaving 12 bases between them. Germline V CDR1 and CDR2: SQVTM, ANQGSEA. This CDR3 has 12 residues. Written as DNA, the CDR3 is TGCAGCGTTGGGGACGGGGACAAGCCCCAGCATTTT. Its protein product is CSVGDGDKPQHF.

The J gene is TRBJ1-5, the V gene TRBV15; TRBD1 is a possible D gene (6 bases). The CDR3 totals 19 residues. The germline CDR1 and CDR2 sequences are LNHNV and YYDKDF (reference sequence). Trimming cost V 0 bases and J 0 bases, with 18 bases left between them. The CDR3, as DNA: TGTGCCACCAGCAGAGATTTGACACAGGGAGTCTATAGCAATCAGCCCCAGCATTTT. Its translation is CATSRDLTQGVYSNQPQHF.

The genes are TRBV9 and TRBJ1-2; D remains ambiguous. Germline V gene lookup returns CDR1 SGDLS and CDR2 YYNGEE. CDR3 length: 17 residues. The V gene lost 4 bases and the J gene lost 1 base, with 20 bases spanning the gap. This CDR3 is CASSPQITGVRNYGYTF. CDR3 nucleotide sequence: TGTGCCAGCAGCCCTCAAATAACGGGAGTTCGTAACTATGGCTACACCTTC.

The rearrangement links TRBV4-2 to TRBJ2-5; 12 nucleotides agree with TRBD2. The CDR3 totals 17 residues. Germline lookup yields CDR1 LGHNA and CDR2 YNFKEQ. V shed 0 bases and J 5 bases; nucleotides not matched to a gene: 7. CDR3 sequence reads: CASSQDWLAGGYETQYF. CDR3 nucleotides: TGTGCCAGCAGCCAAGACTGGCTAGCGGGAGGGTATGAGACCCAGTACTTC.

This clone was seen once. The chain couples TRBV4-1 to TRBJ2-1; tentative D call: TRBD1 (5 bases). CDR1 is MGHRA and CDR2 is YSYEKL in the germline V gene. CDR3 size: 21 residues. V lost 0 bases to trimming and J lost 0 bases, with 24 bases between them. CDR3 amino acids: CASSQEWQGSVGPSSYNEQFF. DNA of the CDR3: TGCGCCAGCAGCCAAGAATGGCAGGGTTCGGTCGGGCCAAGCTCCTACAATGAGCAGTTCTTC.

The genes are TRBV11-2 and TRBJ2-7; 8 bases agree with TRBD1. The CDR3 runs 15 residues. J gave up 0 bases and V 2 bases, and 3 bases lay outside the gene matches. Germline-derived CDR1 and CDR2 are SGHAT and FQNNGV. CDR3 region: CASSLNRGISYEQYF. The CDR3 nucleotides read TGTGCCAGCAGCTTAAACAGGGGGATCTCCTACGAGCAGTACTTC. The full variable domain, rest sourced from reference TRBV11-2 and TRBJ2-7, is EAGVAQSPRYKIIEKRQSVAFWCNPISGHATLYWYQQILGQGPKLLIQFQNNGVVDDSQLPKDRFSAERLKGVDSTLKIQPAKLEDSAVYLCASSLNRGISYEQYFGPGTRLTVT.

This sequence joins TRBV9 and TRBJ1-1; 8 nucleotides line up with TRBD1. Germline CDR1 and CDR2: SGDLS and YYNGEE. The CDR3 contains 16 residues. The trim removed 3 bases at V and 3 bases at J, leaving 10 bases unmatched. CDR3 in amino acids: CASSATGTGIYTEAFF. CDR3 nucleotides: TGTGCCAGCAGCGCAACCGGGACAGGAATATACACTGAAGCTTTCTTT.

The chain employs TRBV6-1 and TRBJ1-2; 10 bases fit TRBD1. This CDR3 is 15 amino acids long. V trimming: 6 bases; J trimming: 7 bases; junction bases outside the gene matches: 11. CDR1 and CDR2 (germline): MNHNS, SASEGT. In DNA, the CDR3 is TGTGCCAGCAGGTTATTGACCGGGACAGGGGTTGGCTACACCTTC. Translated, it gives CASRLLTGTGVGYTF.

The chain recombines TRBV9 with TRBJ1-1, with D tentatively TRBD1 (6 bases). The ends were cut back, 0 bases at V and 5 bases at J, with 8 bases in the middle. This CDR3 contains 13 residues. Germline CDR1 reads SGDLS; CDR2 reads YYNGEE. The CDR3 DNA reads TGTGCCAGCAGCGTAGGGGGGGCTACTGAAGCTTTCTTT. Translating gives CASSVGGATEAFF.

V and J are TRBV10-3 and TRBJ2-7; 10 nucleotides line up with TRBD2. Germline CDR1 reads ENHRY; CDR2 reads SYGVKD. V dropped 10 bases and J dropped 0; count of bases not matched to a gene: 6. CDR3 length: 14 residues. The chain's CDR3 is CASRASGSSYEQYF. The CDR3 coding sequence is TGTGCCAGCAGAGCTAGCGGGAGCTCCTACGAGCAGTACTTC.

This clone occurred once. The V and J genes are TRBV6-5 and TRBJ1-5; D unclear. This CDR3 has 15 residues. Germline loops: CDR1 MNHEY, CDR2 SVGAGI. Trimming removed 0 bases at V and 2 bases at J, with 8 bases between. The CDR3 sequence is CASSYSAGGNQPQHF. CDR3 in DNA: TGTGCCAGCAGTTACTCGGCCGGGGGCAATCAGCCCCAGCATTTT.